The 25 T cell receptor beta chains presented below share a single source sample, sequenced in a study of vaccination effects on CD4 cells after COVID-19. Method: immunoSEQ multiplex PCR; TCRdb's copy keeps in-frame clones and lacks some. The sample holds 23,000 or so clones; roughly 73% are singletons and the top ten take roughly 10%. Expansion with viral peptide pools was applied to antigen-specific CD4+ T cells by the ViraFEST assay prior to sequencing. Isolation of CD4+ T cells took place after 10 days of culture. Their recognized antigens are unknown. The material was CD4+ T cells from PBMCs cultured with HCoV-229E spike peptides, obtained before COVID-19 vaccination. These receptors were taken from a human donor who received a COVID-19 vaccine.

CDR3 DNA sequence: TGTGCCAGTAGTACGCAGTTATATACGAACACCGGGGAGCTGTTTTTT. It is translated as CASSTQLYTNTGELFF. The rearrangement joins TRBV19 to TRBJ2-2, with unresolved D. Trimming took 4 bases from V and 0 from J, leaving 12 bases between them. The CDR3 has 16 amino acids. The germline CDR1 and CDR2 sequences are LNHDA and SQIVND (reference sequence).

The chain joins TRBV6-1 to TRBJ2-7; TRBD1 matches 10 bases. The V and J ends lost 2 bases and 4 bases, in that order; junction bases with no gene match: 11. This CDR3 is 17 amino acids long. CDR1 is MNHNS, CDR2 SASEGT, per germline. CDR3 residues: CASSEKVPGTGAYEQYF. The CDR3 nucleotides read TGTGCCAGCAGTGAAAAGGTACCCGGGACAGGGGCTTACGAGCAGTACTTC.

V and J are TRBV4-1 and TRBJ2-7, with D perhaps TRBD1 (5 bases). The V end was cut by 1 base, the J end by 3 bases, with 13 bases between. Per germline, CDR1 MGHRA and CDR2 YSYEKL. This CDR3 is built from 15 residues. The CDR3 is CASSQGPGSHYEQYF. The CDR3 region has the DNA TGCGCCAGCAGCCAAGGCCCAGGGTCCCACTACGAGCAGTACTTC.

This chain uses TRBV6-4 with TRBJ2-1; 8 bases are shared with TRBD2. The ends lost 6 bases at V and 3 bases at J; junction bases unmatched: 7. The germline V gene has CDR1 MRHNA and CDR2 SNTAGT. There are 15 residues in the CDR3. The CDR3 DNA reads as TGTGCCAGCAGCACTCTTCTAGCGGGCTACAATGAGCAGTTCTTC. Residues: CASSTLLAGYNEQFF.

The V gene is TRBV4-1, the J gene TRBJ2-1, with no clear D. Trimming removed 2 bases from V and 5 bases from J, with 10 bases in between. CDR1 and CDR2 from the germline V gene are MGHRA and YSYEKL. The CDR3 consists of 14 residues. The CDR3 protein is CASSQPRRDNEQFF. The CDR3 coding sequence is TGCGCCAGCAGCCAACCCAGACGGGACAATGAGCAGTTCTTC.

The DNA for the CDR3 is TGTGCCAGCAGTCGGGGACTAGCGGGATTGGATACGCAGTATTTT. Translated: CASSRGLAGLDTQYF. V usage is TRBV11-2 and J usage is TRBJ2-3, with TRBD2 identical over 13 bases. This CDR3 spans 15 amino acids. Germline V gene sequence: CDR1 SGHAT, CDR2 FQNNGV. V dropped 6 bases and J dropped 6; count of bases not matched to a gene: 6.

The chain uses TRBV6-6 and TRBJ1-1, with 7 bases fitting TRBD1. Germline V gives CDR1 MNHNY, CDR2 SVGAGI (reference sequence). CDR3 length: 14 residues. Unmatched junction bases numbered 4, after V lost 5 bases and J lost 1 base. DNA of the CDR3: TGTGCCAGCAGTCGTGGGACAGCGAACACTGAAGCTTTCTTT. It translates to CASSRGTANTEAFF.

The rearrangement uses TRBV11-1 and TRBJ1-1, with D unclear. Germline CDR1 SGHAT, CDR2 FQDESV (reference sequence). This CDR3 is built from 13 residues. V lost 3 bases and J 3 bases, leaving 8 bases between the germline ends. DNA of the CDR3: TGTGCCAGCAGCTTCAAGGGCGACACTGAAGCTTTCTTT. Its protein is CASSFKGDTEAFF.

V usage is TRBV28 and J usage is TRBJ2-7; 11 bases align to TRBD2. V dropped 4 bases and J dropped 9; count of bases not matched to a gene: 14. The CDR3 contains 16 residues. Germline V gene data show CDR1 as MDHEN and CDR2 as SYDVKM. DNA of the CDR3: TGTGCCAGCAGTTCCCTCGGACTAGCGGGCCGGCCCATGCAGTACTTC. It translates to CASSSLGLAGRPMQYF.

This chain connects TRBV6-2 or TRBV6-3 to TRBJ2-3, with TRBD2 matching over 13 bases. Germline CDR1 reads MNHEY; CDR2 reads SVGEGT. V lost 5 bases to trimming and J lost 5 bases; unmatched junction nucleotides: 16. The CDR3 length is 19 residues. Written as DNA, the CDR3 is TGTGCCAGCAGTACCAGGACTAGCGGGGGAGTACGCACGGGAGATACGCAGTATTTT. This codes for CASSTRTSGGVRTGDTQYF.

Only one count was recorded for this clone. The V gene is TRBV19, the J gene TRBJ2-1; perhaps TRBD1 as D (5 bases). Trimming shortened V by 5 bases and J by 4 bases, and 12 bases separated the two germline ends. The length of the CDR3 is 14 residues. Germline loops: CDR1 LNHDA, CDR2 SQIVND (reference sequence). The CDR3 nucleotides are TGTGCCAGTAGTCCAGGGCCTTTATACAATGAGCAGTTCTTC. This translates into CASSPGPLYNEQFF.

The chain links TRBV5-1 to TRBJ2-3, with 9 bases lining up with TRBD1. Looked up from germline, CDR1 is SGHRS and CDR2 is YFSETQ. The junction had 7 bases not matched to a gene; V was cut back by 4 bases and J by 4 bases. There are 15 residues in the CDR3. This CDR3 reads CASSQQGALPDTQYF. CDR3 in DNA: TGCGCCAGCAGCCAACAGGGGGCGCTGCCAGATACGCAGTATTTT.

This clone occurred once. The rearrangement links TRBV27 to TRBJ2-1, with 9 nucleotides matching TRBD2. The V segment lost 5 bases and the J segment 7 bases; nucleotides outside the gene matches: 3. CDR3 length: 13 residues. From germline, CDR1 is MNHEY and CDR2 SMNVEV (reference sequence). The chain's CDR3 is CASSGTSRNEQFF. The CDR3 nucleotides read TGTGCCAGCAGTGGGACTAGCCGGAATGAGCAGTTCTTC.

The chain combines TRBV6-5 with TRBJ1-1, with 10 bases identical to TRBD1. The CDR3 runs 13 residues. The J segment lost 5 bases and the V segment lost 6 bases, leaving 3 bases of the junction unmatched. CDR1 is MNHEY, CDR2 SVGAGI, per germline. Here the CDR3 reads CASSDRGPTEAFF. The DNA of the CDR3 is TGTGCCAGCAGCGACAGGGGGCCGACTGAAGCTTTCTTT.

This chain connects TRBV20-1 to TRBJ1-4, with 9 bases identical to TRBD1. Germline V gives CDR1 DFQATT, CDR2 SNEGSKA (reference sequence). CDR3 length equals 14 residues. V was clipped by 3 bases and J by 7 bases; unmatched bases: 6. CDR3 loop: CSASRQGGAEKLFF. DNA for the CDR3: TGCAGTGCTAGTAGACAGGGGGGTGCTGAAAAACTGTTTTTT.

V usage is TRBV7-2 and J usage is TRBJ2-7; D not certain. The V gene's germline CDR1 is SGHTA and CDR2 FQGNSA. CDR3 length equals 13 residues. The V gene lost 6 bases and the J gene lost 2 bases, with 11 bases spanning the gap. Here the CDR3 DNA reads TGTGCCAGCAGGCAACCCGGAACCTACGAGCAGTACTTC. This sequence encodes CASRQPGTYEQYF.

This clone was picked up a small number of times. This chain joins TRBV27 and TRBJ2-2; 9 nucleotides align to TRBD2. Losses at the gene ends were 0 bases for V and 1 base for J; bases not matched to a gene: 0. Looked up from germline, CDR1 is MNHEY and CDR2 is SMNVEV (reference sequence). The CDR3 has 16 residues. The CDR3 DNA reads as TGTGCCAGCAGTTTATCAGCGGGAGGGAACACCGGGGAGCTGTTTTTT. Translating it yields CASSLSAGGNTGELFF.

V is TRBV19 and J is TRBJ1-5, with D perhaps TRBD1 (5 bases). The germline CDR1 and CDR2 sequences are LNHDA and SQIVND (reference sequence). V was shortened by 7 bases and J by 2 bases, with 15 bases between the two germline ends. The CDR3 runs 15 residues. The CDR3 DNA sequence: TGTGCCAGTATTGGGGGATTATGGGGCAATCAGCCCCAGCATTTT. It encodes CASIGGLWGNQPQHF.

The CDR3: CASSDPSGSFYNEQFF. CDR3 sequence (DNA): TGCGCCAGCAGTGACCCTAGCGGGAGTTTCTACAATGAGCAGTTCTTC. The V gene is TRBV10-2, the J gene TRBJ2-1, with 10 bases matching TRBD2. The ends lost 3 bases at V and 3 bases at J; junction bases unmatched: 5. Germline V CDR1 and CDR2: WSHSY, SAAADI. CDR3 length equals 16 residues.

The rearrangement links TRBV19 to TRBJ2-5; the match to TRBD2 covers 7 bases. Germline values: CDR1 LNHDA, CDR2 SQIVND (reference sequence). V shed 6 bases, J shed 4 bases, and the junction held 8 bases outside the gene matches. The CDR3 covers 14 residues. CDR3 coding DNA: TGTGCCAGTAGCCGCACTAGCGTCAGAGAGACCCAGTACTTC. It translates to CASSRTSVRETQYF.

The chain couples TRBV20-1 to TRBJ2-4; D is uncertain. There are 15 residues in the CDR3. The germline CDR1 and CDR2 sequences are DFQATT and SNEGSKA (reference sequence). Trimming stripped 3 bases from V and 0 bases from J, with 12 bases between. For the CDR3, the DNA is TGCAGTGCTAGTAATCCCGGCCTAGCCAAAAACATTCAGTACTTC. Its translation is CSASNPGLAKNIQYF.

The chain couples TRBV29-1 to TRBJ2-1, with TRBD1 matching over 10 bases. Germline CDR1 reads SQVTM; CDR2 reads ANQGSEA. Losses at the gene ends were 6 bases for V and 6 bases for J; bases not matched to a gene: 5. The CDR3 sequence is 13 residues long. The CDR3 nucleotides are TGCAGCGTCGACAGGGGGCTGGGCAATGAGCAGTTCTTC. This sequence encodes CSVDRGLGNEQFF.

The chain employs TRBV19 and TRBJ2-1, with D perhaps given as TRBD1 or TRBD2 (6 bases each). CDR1 is LNHDA, CDR2 SQIVND, per germline (reference sequence). V lost 5 bases, J lost 10 bases, and 15 bases lay in between. The CDR3 is made up of 13 amino acids. The CDR3 nucleotides are TGTGCCAGTAGTGGGACATTCCGGGGGGAGCAGTTCTTC. Translation gives CASSGTFRGEQFF.

The rearrangement links TRBV19 to TRBJ2-5; unclear D gene. V was trimmed by 3 bases and J by 4 bases, leaving 21 bases between them. Germline CDR1 LNHDA, CDR2 SQIVND (reference sequence). The CDR3 loop spans 17 amino acids. The CDR3 DNA is TGTGCCAGTAGTATTGCCGGCGGCACAAATCCCCGAGAGACCCAGTACTTC. Its protein product is CASSIAGGTNPRETQYF.

The V and J genes are TRBV6-4 and TRBJ2-6; D is undetermined. Germline values: CDR1 MRHNA, CDR2 SNTAGT. Trimming pared 4 bases from V and 2 bases from J, leaving 6 bases between. There are 14 residues in the CDR3. The CDR3 DNA is TGTGCCAGCAGTGCCATCACTGGGGCCAACGTCCTGACTTTC. This sequence encodes CASSAITGANVLTF.